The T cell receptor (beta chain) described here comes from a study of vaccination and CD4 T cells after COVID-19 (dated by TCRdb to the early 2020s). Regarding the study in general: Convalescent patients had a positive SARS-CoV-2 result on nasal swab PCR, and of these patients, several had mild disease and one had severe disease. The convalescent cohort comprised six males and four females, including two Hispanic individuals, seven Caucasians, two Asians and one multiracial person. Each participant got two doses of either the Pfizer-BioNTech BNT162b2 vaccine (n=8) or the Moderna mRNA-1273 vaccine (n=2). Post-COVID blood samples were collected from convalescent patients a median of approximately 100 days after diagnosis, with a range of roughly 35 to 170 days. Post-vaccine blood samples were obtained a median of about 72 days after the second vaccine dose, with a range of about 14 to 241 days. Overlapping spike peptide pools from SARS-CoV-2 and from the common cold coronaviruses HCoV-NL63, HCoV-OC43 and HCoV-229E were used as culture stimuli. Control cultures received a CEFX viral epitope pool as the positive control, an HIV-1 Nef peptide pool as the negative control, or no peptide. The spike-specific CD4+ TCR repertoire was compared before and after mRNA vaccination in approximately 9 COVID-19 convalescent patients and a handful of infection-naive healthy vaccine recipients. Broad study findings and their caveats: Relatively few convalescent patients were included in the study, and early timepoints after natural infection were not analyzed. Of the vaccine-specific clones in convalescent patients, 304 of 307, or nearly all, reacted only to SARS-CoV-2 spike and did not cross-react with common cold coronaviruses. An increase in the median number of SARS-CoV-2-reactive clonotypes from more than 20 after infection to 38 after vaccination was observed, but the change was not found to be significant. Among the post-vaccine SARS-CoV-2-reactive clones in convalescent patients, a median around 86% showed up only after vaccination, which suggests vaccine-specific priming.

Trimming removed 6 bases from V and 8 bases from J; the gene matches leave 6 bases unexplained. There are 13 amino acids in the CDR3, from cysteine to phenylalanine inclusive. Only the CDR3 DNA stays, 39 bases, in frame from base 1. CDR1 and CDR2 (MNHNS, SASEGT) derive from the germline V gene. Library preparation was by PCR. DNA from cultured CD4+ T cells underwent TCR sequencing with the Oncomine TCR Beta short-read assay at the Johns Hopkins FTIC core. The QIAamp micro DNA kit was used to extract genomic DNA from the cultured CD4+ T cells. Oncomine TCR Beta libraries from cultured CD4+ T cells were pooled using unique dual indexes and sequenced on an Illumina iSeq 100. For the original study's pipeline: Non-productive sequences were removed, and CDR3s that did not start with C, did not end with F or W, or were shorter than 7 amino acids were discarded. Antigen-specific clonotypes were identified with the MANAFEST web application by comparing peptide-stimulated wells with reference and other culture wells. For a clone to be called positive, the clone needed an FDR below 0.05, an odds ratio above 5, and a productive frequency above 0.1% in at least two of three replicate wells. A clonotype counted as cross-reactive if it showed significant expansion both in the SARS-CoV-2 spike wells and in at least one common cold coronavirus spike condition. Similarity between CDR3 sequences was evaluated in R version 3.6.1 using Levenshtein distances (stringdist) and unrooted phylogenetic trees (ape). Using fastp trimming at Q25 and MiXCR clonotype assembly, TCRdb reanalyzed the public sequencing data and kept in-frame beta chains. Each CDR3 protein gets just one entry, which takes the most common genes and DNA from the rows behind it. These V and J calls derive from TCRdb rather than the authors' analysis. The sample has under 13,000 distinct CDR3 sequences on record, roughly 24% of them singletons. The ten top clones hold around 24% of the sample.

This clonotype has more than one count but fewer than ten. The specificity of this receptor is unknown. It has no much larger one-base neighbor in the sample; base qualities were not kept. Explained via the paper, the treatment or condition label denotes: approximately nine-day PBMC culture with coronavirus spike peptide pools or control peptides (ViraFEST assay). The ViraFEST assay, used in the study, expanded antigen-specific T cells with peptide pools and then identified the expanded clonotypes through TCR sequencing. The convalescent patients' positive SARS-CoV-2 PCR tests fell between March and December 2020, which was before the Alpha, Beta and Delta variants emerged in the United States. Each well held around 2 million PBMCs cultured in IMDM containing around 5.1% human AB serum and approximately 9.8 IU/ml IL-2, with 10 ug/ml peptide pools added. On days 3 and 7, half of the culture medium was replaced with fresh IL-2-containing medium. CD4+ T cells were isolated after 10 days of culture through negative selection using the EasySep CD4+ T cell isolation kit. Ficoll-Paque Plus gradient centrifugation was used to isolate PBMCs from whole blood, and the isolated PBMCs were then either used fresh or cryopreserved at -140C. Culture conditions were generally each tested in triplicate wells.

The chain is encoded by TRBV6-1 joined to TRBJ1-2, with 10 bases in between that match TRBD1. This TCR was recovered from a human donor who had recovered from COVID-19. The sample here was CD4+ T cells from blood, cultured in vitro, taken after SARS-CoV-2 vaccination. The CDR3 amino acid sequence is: CASSSGTGAGYTF. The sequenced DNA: TGTGCCAGCAGCTCCGGGACAGGGGCCGGCTACACCTTC.